This is a list of T cell receptor beta chains from one sample in a study of blood T cell repertoires in COVID-19. Using immunoSEQ multiplex PCR, the repertoire was profiled, and TCRdb retains in-frame clones only, with some absent. Here the sample spans some 170,000 clones, around nine tenths being singletons. The sample comprised peripheral blood. These receptors were obtained from a woman in her 70s with COVID-19, enrolled during active disease. Each CDR3 is given with its conserved first and last residue. The D gene is left open where the match is weak. Expanded clones are given a class, and other clones once, few, many or no size at all.

TRBJ2-2,-,TRBV27,-,CASSLSRNTGELFF,TGTGCCAGCAGTTTATCGAGGAACACCGGGGAGCTGTTTTTT
TRBJ2-3,-,TRBV11-2,-,CASSLVGASTDTQYF,TGTGCCAGCAGCTTAGTAGGGGCGAGCACAGATACGCAGTATTTT
TRBJ2-7,-,TRBV27,TRBD1,CASSQWDRVYEQYF,TGTGCCAGCAGTCAGTGGGACAGGGTCTACGAGCAGTACTTC
TRBJ1-6,-,TRBV3-1/TRBV3-2,-,CASSPTRWGGRQASGSPLHF,TGTGCCAGCAGCCCGACCCGGTGGGGTGGTAGGCAGGCGAGCGGTTCACCCCTCCACTTT
TRBJ2-1,few,TRBV7-9,TRBD2,CASSLARLAGGRDEQFF,TGTGCCAGCAGCTTAGCGCGGCTAGCGGGAGGGAGAGATGAGCAGTTCTTC
TRBJ2-7,-,TRBV28,TRBD1,CASSFDLTGTGSYEQYF,TGTGCCAGCAGTTTTGACCTTACCGGGACAGGCTCCTACGAGCAGTACTTC
TRBJ2-2,-,TRBV18,TRBD2,CASSPQSGLAGVGGELFF,TGTGCCAGCTCACCGCAATCCGGACTAGCGGGAGTGGGCGGGGAGCTGTTTTTT
TRBJ2-1,-,TRBV5-8,TRBD2,CASSFSGRAQRGEQFF,TGTGCCAGCAGCTTTAGCGGGAGGGCCCAAAGGGGTGAGCAGTTCTTC
TRBJ1-1,-,TRBV19,-,CASHGGVTEAFF,TGTGCCAGTCATGGGGGGGTGACTGAAGCTTTCTTT
TRBJ2-5,once,TRBV27,-,CASSQAGLGFPRETQYF,TGTGCCAGCAGCCAGGCAGGGTTAGGCTTCCCGCGAGAGACCCAGTACTTC
TRBJ2-2,-,TRBV6-1,TRBD1,CASSEDRGRYSGELFF,TGTGCCAGCAGTGAGGACAGGGGGCGTTATTCCGGGGAGCTGTTTTTT
TRBJ2-3,-,TRBV18,-,CASSPPADTDTQYF,TGTGCCAGCTCACCACCGGCCGACACAGATACGCAGTATTTT
TRBJ2-7,once,TRBV2,-,CASSALVEQYF,TGTGCCAGCAGTGCACTGGTCGAGCAGTACTTC
TRBJ2-7,-,TRBV18,TRBD2,CASSPPTSGPYEQYF,TGTGCCAGCTCACCCCCGACTAGCGGCCCCTACGAGCAGTACTTC
TRBJ2-1,few,TRBV10-3,-,CAISEILASEQFF,TGTGCCATCAGTGAGATACTAGCTAGTGAGCAGTTCTTC
TRBJ1-2,once,TRBV19,-,CASSIQQRGFGYTF,TGTGCCAGTAGTATACAACAGCGAGGGTTTGGCTACACCTTC
TRBJ1-2,-,TRBV6-5,-,CASSRYKNNYGYTF,TGTGCCAGCAGCCGTTACAAGAACAACTATGGCTACACCTTC
TRBJ2-7,-,TRBV10-3,-,CAISEEAHEQYF,TGTGCCATCAGTGAAGAGGCCCACGAGCAGTACTTC
TRBJ2-1,-,TRBV6-5,-,CASSRTGYNEQFF,TGTGCCAGCTCAAGAACGGGATACAATGAGCAGTTCTTC
TRBJ1-2,-,TRBV6-6,-,CASSPARDYGYTF,TGTGCCAGCAGTCCTGCCAGGGACTATGGCTACACCTTC
TRBJ1-1,-,TRBV28,TRBD1,CASRVGQPNTEAFF,TGTGCCAGCAGGGTGGGACAGCCGAACACTGAAGCTTTCTTT
TRBJ1-5,-,TRBV6-2/TRBV6-3,-,CASSPHVNQPQHF,TGTGCCAGCAGTCCCCATGTGAATCAGCCCCAGCATTTT
TRBJ1-2,-,TRBV6-5,-,CASRKGQRAHGYTF,TGTGCCAGCAGAAAAGGACAGAGGGCCCATGGCTACACCTTC
TRBJ1-4,-,TRBV3-1/TRBV3-2,TRBD1,CASSQMTGGNEKLFF,TGTGCCAGCAGCCAAATGACAGGGGGCAATGAAAAACTGTTTTTT
TRBJ1-1,-,TRBV19,TRBD1,CASNGQGDTEAFF,TGTGCCAGCAATGGACAGGGGGACACTGAAGCTTTCTTT
TRBJ1-3,few,TRBV10-3,TRBD1,CAISGTGESIYF,TGTGCCATCAGTGGTACAGGGGAGTCCATATATTTT
TRBJ2-1,-,TRBV19,-,CASSLGQAGEQFF,TGTGCCAGTAGTCTCGGACAAGCGGGTGAGCAGTTCTTC
TRBJ2-3,-,TRBV5-1,TRBD2,CASSLAGPTDTQYF,TGCGCCAGCAGCTTAGCGGGACCCACAGATACGCAGTATTTT